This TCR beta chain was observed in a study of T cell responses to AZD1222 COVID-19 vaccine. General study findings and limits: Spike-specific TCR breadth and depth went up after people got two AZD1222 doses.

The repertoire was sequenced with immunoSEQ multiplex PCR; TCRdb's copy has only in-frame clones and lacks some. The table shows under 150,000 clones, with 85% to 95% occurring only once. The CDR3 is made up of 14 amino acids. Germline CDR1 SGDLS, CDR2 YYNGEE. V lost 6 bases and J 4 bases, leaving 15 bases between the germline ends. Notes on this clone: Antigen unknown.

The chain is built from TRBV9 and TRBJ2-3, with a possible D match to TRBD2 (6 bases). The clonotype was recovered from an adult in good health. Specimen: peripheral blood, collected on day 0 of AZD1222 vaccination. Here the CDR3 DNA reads TGTGCCAGCACTCGGGACTGGGGCTCAGATACGCAGTATTTT. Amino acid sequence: CASTRDWGSDTQYF.